The next 18 T cell receptor beta chains were all read from a single sample in a study of cytomegalovirus exposure and HLA in healthy donors. The PCR had 60 Vbeta and 13 Jbeta primers. Method: immunoSEQ multiplex PCR; TCRdb's copy keeps in-frame clones and lacks some. The sample lists 150,000 to 200,000 clones, 77% occurring once. Sequencing used PBMCs. These TCRs come from a woman in her thirties in good health and CMV-seropositive.

This clone was found a few times. The chain joins TRBV10-1 to TRBJ1-5; 8 bases align to TRBD1. V gave up 6 bases and J gave up 9 bases; unmatched junction bases: 22. CDR1 is WNHNN, CDR2 SYGVQD, per germline (reference sequence). This CDR3 spans 18 amino acids. DNA for the CDR3: TGCGCCAGCAGCGGGGCAGGGGGCAATCTGGGGGGTCTTTGGCCCCAGCATTTT. It translates to CASSGAGGNLGGLWPQHF.

This chain's CDR3 is CATRREGGYEQYF. As DNA, the CDR3 is TGTGCCACCAGGAGGGAAGGGGGCTACGAGCAGTACTTC. The chain recombines TRBV7-8 with TRBJ2-7; D assignment may be TRBD1 or TRBD2 (6 bases each). The CDR3 consists of 13 residues. Trimming stripped 10 bases from V and 3 bases from J, with 16 bases between. Germline V gives CDR1 SGHVS, CDR2 FQNEAQ. The full variable domain, rest sourced from reference TRBV7-8 and TRBJ2-7, is GAGVSQSPRYKVAKRGQDVALRCDPISGHVSLFWYQQALGQGPEFLTYFQNEAQLDKSGLPSDRFFAERPEGSVSTLKIQRTQQEDSAVYLCATRREGGYEQYFGPGTRLTVT.

The J gene is TRBJ1-4, the V gene TRBV28; 7 bases map to TRBD1. CDR1 is MDHEN and CDR2 is SYDVKM in the germline V gene. V shed 5 bases, J shed 4 bases, and the junction held 7 bases outside the gene matches. The CDR3 consists of 15 residues. The CDR3 DNA follows: TGTGCCAGCAGTCATAGCGGGACAGATAATGAAAAACTGTTTTTT. Translation gives CASSHSGTDNEKLFF.

This clone was seen a handful of times. The rearrangement links TRBV6-6 to TRBJ2-1; possible D gene TRBD2, 6 bases. The CDR3 runs 15 residues. The germline gives CDR1 MNHNY, CDR2 SVGAGI (reference sequence). Between the trimmed V and J ends, which lost 3 bases and 1 base, there was a span of 10 bases. CDR3 in DNA: TGTGCCAGCAGTTATAGCGGAGTATCCTACAATGAGCAGTTCTTC. This codes for CASSYSGVSYNEQFF.

Only a few counts were recorded for this clone. The gene calls are TRBV7-8 and TRBJ1-1; 10 bases agree with TRBD1. In germline, CDR1 is SGHVS, CDR2 FQNEAQ. The length of the CDR3 is 15 residues. With 6 bases clipped from V and 2 bases from J, the junction kept 6 bases outside the gene matches. CDR3 loop: CASRRRTGGNTEAFF. CDR3 coding DNA: TGTGCCAGCAGGCGGCGGACAGGGGGAAACACTGAAGCTTTCTTT.

The genes are TRBV7-3 and TRBJ2-3; 7 positions agree with TRBD2. CDR3 length: 14 amino acids. J was trimmed by 6 bases and V by 1 base; bases with no gene match: 4. Looked up from germline, CDR1 is SGHTA and CDR2 is FQGTGA. This CDR3 is CASSLSGSGDTQYF. The CDR3 DNA reads as TGTGCCAGCAGCTTAAGCGGGAGTGGTGATACGCAGTATTTT.

This clone appeared a single time. J is TRBJ1-2 and V is TRBV5-1, with 9 positions matching TRBD1. The CDR3 is 16 residues long. Germline V gene lookup returns CDR1 SGHRS and CDR2 YFSETQ. J gave up 7 bases and V 0 bases, and 10 bases lay outside the gene matches. This CDR3 reads CASSLGSTGGLSGYTF. DNA for the CDR3: TGCGCCAGCAGCTTGGGGTCGACAGGGGGTTTGAGTGGCTACACCTTC.

This clone was detected only a few times. The rearrangement links TRBV7-6 to TRBJ2-1, with TRBD2 matching 8 bases. CDR1 is SGHVS and CDR2 is FNYEAQ in the germline V gene. V lost 5 bases, J lost 9 bases, and 12 bases stayed unmatched. The CDR3 is 15 amino acids. CDR3 sequence reads: CASSLSPAGVGEQFF. For the CDR3, the DNA is TGTGCCAGCAGCCTCTCCCCAGCGGGAGTTGGTGAGCAGTTCTTC.

The CDR3 spells CASSLGGTDTQYF. The DNA of the CDR3 is TGTGCCAGCAGCTTAGGAGGGACAGATACGCAGTATTTT. This chain uses TRBV5-4 with TRBJ2-3; TRBD2 might be the D (6 bases). V gave up 2 bases and J gave up 3 bases, with 7 bases separating them. This CDR3 comprises 13 residues. In germline, CDR1 is SGHNT, CDR2 YYREEE (reference sequence).

CDR3 sequence (DNA): TGTGCCTGGAGTGTAGTGGAGTCGGGCGAGCAGTACTTC. Residues: CAWSVVESGEQYF. This chain joins TRBV30 and TRBJ2-7, with D unclear. Germline V gives CDR1 GTSNPN, CDR2 SVGIG (reference sequence). V lost 0 bases and J lost 6, with 12 bases in between. This CDR3 region has 13 residues.

This CDR3 is CASSLGQLDNQPQHF. The CDR3 DNA is TGTGCCAGCTCTTTGGGACAGCTAGACAATCAGCCCCAGCATTTT. The chain couples TRBV18 to TRBJ1-5; 7 positions match TRBD1. This CDR3 has 15 residues. Germline trimming cut 6 bases from V and 3 bases from J; bases unmatched to any gene: 8. CDR1 is KGHSH and CDR2 is LQKENI in the germline V gene.

The chain is built from TRBV19 and TRBJ2-7; possible D gene TRBD2, 5 bases. The CDR3 runs to 15 residues. Between the trimmed V and J ends, which lost 1 base and 1 base, there was a span of 11 bases. Germline CDR1 LNHDA, CDR2 SQIVND (reference sequence). CDR3 sequence: CASSIVTDWSYEQYF. CDR3 bases: TGTGCCAGTAGTATAGTAACGGACTGGTCCTACGAGCAGTACTTC.

The rearrangement links TRBV7-8 to TRBJ1-1, with D possibly being TRBD1 (5 bases). CDR1 SGHVS and CDR2 FQNEAQ come from the germline V gene. V gave up 4 bases and J gave up 1 base, with 19 bases separating them. The CDR3 consists of 17 residues. The CDR3 loop reads CASSYRSVWGGNTEAFF. DNA for the CDR3: TGTGCCAGCAGCTACCGCTCTGTATGGGGGGGGAACACTGAAGCTTTCTTT.

The chain combines TRBV7-2 with TRBJ2-3; TRBD1 matches at 9 bases. Trimming removed 5 bases from V and 2 bases from J; junction bases left unmatched: 5. CDR1 and CDR2 from the germline V gene are SGHTA and FQGNSA. This CDR3 region has 15 residues. CDR3 amino acids: CASSPYRGPTDTQYF. The CDR3 DNA is TGTGCCAGCAGCCCGTACAGGGGGCCCACAGATACGCAGTATTTT.

This chain links TRBV6-1 with TRBJ1-5; a possible D gene is TRBD1 (5 bases). With 3 bases removed from V and 1 base from J, the gap between germline ends came to 16 bases. CDR1 is MNHNS and CDR2 is SASEGT in the germline V gene. The CDR3 length is 17 residues. The CDR3 protein is CASSDTFGTLSNQPQHF. Here the CDR3 DNA reads TGTGCCAGCAGTGATACTTTTGGGACTTTGAGCAATCAGCCCCAGCATTTT.

This clone was found a few times. The chain employs TRBV2 and TRBJ2-2; D is possibly TRBD1 (6 bases). Germline V lookup: CDR1 SNHLY, CDR2 FYNNEI. The germline V and J ends were trimmed by 2 bases and 1 base, with 8 bases remaining between them. The CDR3 totals 15 residues. The DNA for the CDR3 is TGTGCCAGCAGTGAACTACAGGGGAACACCGGGGAGCTGTTTTTT. Residues: CASSELQGNTGELFF. The full variable domain, completed using reference TRBV2 and TRBJ2-2, is EPEVTQTPSHQVTQMGQEVILRCVPISNHLYFYWYRQILGQKVEFLVSFYNNEISEKSEIFDDQFSVERPDGSNFTLKIRSTKLEDSAMYFCASSELQGNTGELFFGEGSRLTVL.

This clone was found a few times. The V and J genes are TRBV9 and TRBJ1-2; D not resolved. Germline CDR1 reads SGDLS; CDR2 reads YYNGEE. CDR3 length equals 15 residues. Trimming cost V 1 base and J 4 bases, with 14 bases left between them. CDR3 DNA: TGTGCCAGCAGCGTAACTCAGACTCCTCTCTATGGCTACACCTTC. This encodes CASSVTQTPLYGYTF.

The rearrangement joins TRBV7-3 to TRBJ1-2; 7 bases line up with TRBD1. CDR1 and CDR2 from the germline V gene are SGHTA and FQGTGA. The CDR3 is made up of 13 amino acids. V shed 5 bases and J 7 bases; nucleotides not matched to a gene: 7. In DNA, the CDR3 is TGTGCCAGCAGCGCAGGAGAGGGGGCTGGCTACACCTTC. Translation: CASSAGEGAGYTF. Full variable domain (outside the CDR3, taken from reference TRBV7-3 and TRBJ1-2): GAGVSQTPSNKVTEKGKYVELRCDPISGHTALYWYRQSLGQGPEFLIYFQGTGAADDSGLPNDRFFAVRPEGSVSTLKIQRTERGDSAVYLCASSAGEGAGYTFGSGTRLTVV.